The T cell receptor (beta chain) described here comes from a study of cytomegalovirus exposure and HLA in healthy donors. Trimming took off 3 bases at V and 0 bases at J, with 9 bases between the two ends. CDR3 length: 15 residues. Germline-derived CDR1 and CDR2 are SGHTA and FQGNSA. A multiplex PCR was run with 60 Vbeta primers and 13 Jbeta primers. Clones were sequenced by immunoSEQ multiplex PCR, and TCRdb holds only the in-frame ones, with some missing. This table has roughly 190,000 clones, about four fifths appearing once. The source material was PBMCs. The receptor's source is a girl under 18 in good health and CMV-seropositive. The chain employs TRBV7-2 and TRBJ1-5; a possible D gene is TRBD1 (6 bases). In DNA, the CDR3 is TGTGCCAGCAGCTTGAAACAGGGTAGCAATCAGCCCCAGCATTTT. Protein sequence: CASSLKQGSNQPQHF. Supplemented by reference TRBV7-2 and TRBJ1-5, the full variable domain reads GAGVSQSPSNKVTEKGKDVELRCDPISGHTALYWYRQSLGQGLEFLIYFQGNSAPDKSGLPSDRFSAERTGGSVSTLTIQRTQQEDSAVYLCASSLKQGSNQPQHFGDGTRLSIL.